This TCR beta chain came from a study of blood T cells in healthy people across ages. This clonotype was seen a single time. Sample-barcoded 5' priming and a J-beta primer mix drove a second PCR of roughly 6 to 12 cycles. TCRdb called the 5' RACE reads again in MiXCR, with one record for every CDR3 protein. Of 1.5 million or so distinct CDR3 sequences listed, approximately 39% were seen once; the top ten hold about 3.8%. The CDR3 has 14 residues. The V end was cut by 0 bases, the J end by 4 bases, with 8 bases between. Germline lookup yields CDR1 KGHSH and CDR2 LQKENI. The sample consisted of blood. The sequence came from a woman between 18 and 29 years old in good health. This chain uses TRBV18 with TRBJ2-3; D unresolved. The CDR3 is CASSPPNHPDTQYF. For the CDR3, the DNA is TGTGCCAGCTCACCACCAAACCACCCAGATACGCAGTATTTT.